A selection of T cell receptor beta chains follows, all from one sample in a study of cytomegalovirus exposure and HLA in healthy donors. The assay was immunoSEQ multiplex PCR, and TCRdb's table has in-frame clones only and misses some. This table has under 200,000 clones, less than 95% appearing once. Sequencing used PBMCs. Receptor source: a woman between 18 and 30 years old in good health and CMV-seropositive. CDR3s include the opening cysteine and the closing phenylalanine or tryptophan. D genes are given only for firm matches.

d_call: TRBD2
j_call: TRBJ2-2
v_call: TRBV7-2
cdr3_aa: CASTRDSGSTGELFF
cdr3_nt: TGTGCCAGTACGCGGGATAGCGGGAGCACCGGGGAGCTGTTTTTT

d_call: NA
j_call: TRBJ2-3
v_call: TRBV5-1
cdr3_aa: CASSLEASSDTQYF
cdr3_nt: TGCGCCAGCAGCTTGGAGGCTAGCTCGGATACGCAGTATTTT

d_call: NA
j_call: TRBJ1-4
v_call: TRBV28
cdr3_aa: CASTPPGVNEKLFF
cdr3_nt: TGTGCCAGCACCCCCCCGGGGGTTAATGAAAAACTGTTTTTT

d_call: TRBD2
j_call: TRBJ2-3
v_call: TRBV11-1
cdr3_aa: CASSFQRERNTQYF
cdr3_nt: TGTGCCAGCAGCTTCCAGCGGGAGAGAAATACGCAGTATTTT

d_call: TRBD2
j_call: TRBJ2-1
v_call: TRBV11-2
cdr3_aa: CASRRVAGRRERTYNEQFF
cdr3_nt: TGTGCCAGCAGGCGGGTGGCGGGTCGGCGGGAGCGGACCTACAATGAGCAGTTCTTC

d_call: NA
j_call: TRBJ2-2
v_call: TRBV6-1
cdr3_aa: CASRGLDLHTGELFF
cdr3_nt: TGTGCCAGCAGGGGCTTGGACTTACACACCGGGGAGCTGTTTTTT

d_call: TRBD1
j_call: TRBJ1-2
v_call: TRBV11-2
cdr3_aa: CASSYPRDRGRLFYGYTF
cdr3_nt: TGTGCCAGCAGCTACCCCCGGGACAGGGGGCGACTATTCTATGGCTACACCTTC

d_call: NA
j_call: TRBJ1-2
v_call: TRBV5-1
cdr3_aa: CASSLVGSLNYGYTF
cdr3_nt: TGCGCCAGCAGCTTGGTAGGGAGCCTAAACTATGGCTACACCTTC

d_call: TRBD1
j_call: TRBJ1-2
v_call: TRBV6-6
cdr3_aa: CASSHRQGGYGYTF
cdr3_nt: TGTGCCAGCAGTCATCGACAGGGGGGCTATGGCTACACCTTC

d_call: TRBD1
j_call: TRBJ1-2
v_call: TRBV19
cdr3_aa: CASMTLDRVKSGYTF
cdr3_nt: TGTGCCAGTATGACGCTCGACAGGGTGAAGAGTGGCTACACCTTC

d_call: TRBD2
j_call: TRBJ2-7
v_call: TRBV6-8
cdr3_aa: CASSPERYRGETYEQYF
cdr3_nt: TGTGCCAGCAGTCCAGAGAGGTACCGGGGGGAAACCTACGAGCAGTACTTC